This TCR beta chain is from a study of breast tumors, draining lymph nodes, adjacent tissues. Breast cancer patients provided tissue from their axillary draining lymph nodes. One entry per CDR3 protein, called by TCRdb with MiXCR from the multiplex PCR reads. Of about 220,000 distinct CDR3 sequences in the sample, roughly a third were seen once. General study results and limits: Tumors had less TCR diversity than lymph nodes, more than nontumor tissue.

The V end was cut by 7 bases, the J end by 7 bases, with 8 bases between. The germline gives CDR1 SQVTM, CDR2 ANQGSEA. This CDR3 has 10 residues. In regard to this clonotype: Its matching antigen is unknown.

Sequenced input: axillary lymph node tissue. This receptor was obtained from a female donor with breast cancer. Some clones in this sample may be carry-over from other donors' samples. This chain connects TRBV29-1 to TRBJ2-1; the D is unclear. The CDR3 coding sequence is TGCAGCGGGAGAGGTAATGAGCAGTTCTTC. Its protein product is CSGRGNEQFF.